This T cell receptor beta chain was sequenced for a study of T-cell reconstitution after alpha-beta-depleted transplantation in children. This clonotype has more than one count but fewer than ten. Preparation of the TCRbeta library involved a method that used unique molecular identifiers. Each CDR3 protein gets one entry after TCRdb re-called the PCR reads with MiXCR. The sample carries 600,000 to 700,000 distinct CDR3 sequences, around 17% recorded once. With V trimmed by 1 base and J by 6 bases, 5 bases remained unmatched. The CDR3 is 14 residues long. Germline V gene lookup returns CDR1 MDHEN and CDR2 SYDVKM.

The TCR was taken from a human donor who donated a stem cell graft to a child with acute myeloid leukemia. V is TRBV28 and J is TRBJ2-7; 8 bases are a match to TRBD1. The source was PBMCs from the stem cell graft donor, collected from the stem cell graft. The CDR3 reads CASSLSGQVGEQYV. The CDR3 DNA follows: TGTGCCAGCAGTTTATCGGGACAGGTGGGCGAGCAGTACGTC.